Listed below are T cell receptor beta chains from one sample, sequenced in a study of OX40 agonist ivuxolimab in advanced cancers. TCRdb keeps only in-frame clones here, not all; method: immunoSEQ multiplex PCR. The sample carries about 45,000 clones, 70% to 85% recorded once. The sequencing here drew on CD4+ or CD8+ T cells sorted from blood, taken in a trial of the OX40 agonist ivuxolimab. The receptors shown here come from an adult with an advanced solid tumor such as melanoma, head and neck, liver or kidney cancer. CDR3s include the opening cysteine and the closing phenylalanine or tryptophan. Fields, in order: V gene, J gene, D gene, CDR3 DNA, CDR3 protein. A D gene is named only where the DNA matches it firmly.

V: TRBV18; J: TRBJ1-4; D: .; DNA: TGTGCCAGCTCAGACAGACCCTTCAGGGATGAAAAACTGTTTTTT; CDR3: CASSDRPFRDEKLFF
V: TRBV15; J: TRBJ2-5; D: .; DNA: TGTGCCACCAGCAGACAACCACAGGGTGGTGGGGAGACCCAGTACTTC; CDR3: CATSRQPQGGGETQYF
V: TRBV6-6; J: TRBJ1-2; D: .; DNA: TGTGCCAGCAGACAGGGCCCAGGACTTTATGGCTACACCTTC; CDR3: CASRQGPGLYGYTF
V: TRBV29-1; J: TRBJ2-7; D: .; DNA: TGCAGCGCCGCCGATTCCTACGAGCAGTACTTC; CDR3: CSAADSYEQYF
V: TRBV12-5; J: TRBJ1-2; D: TRBD1; DNA: TGTGCTAGTGGTTTGCCCCCCGGACAGGGTAACTATGGCTACACCTTC; CDR3: CASGLPPGQGNYGYTF
V: TRBV5-1; J: TRBJ2-3; D: TRBD2; DNA: TGCGCCAGCAGCCCAGGGACTAGCGGGGTGTATACGCAGTATTTT; CDR3: CASSPGTSGVYTQYF
V: TRBV7-3; J: TRBJ2-5; D: TRBD2; DNA: TGTGCCAGCAGCCTGGGACTAGCGGTCCAAGAGACCCAGTACTTC; CDR3: CASSLGLAVQETQYF
V: TRBV27; J: TRBJ2-3; D: TRBD1; DNA: TGTGCCAGCAGTTCTCCCCGGACAGGAGAGGGAGATACGCAGTATTTT; CDR3: CASSSPRTGEGDTQYF
V: TRBV9; J: TRBJ1-1; D: .; DNA: TGTGCCAGCAGCTTGGAGAGTCCGACAGTGAACACTGAAGCTTTCTTT; CDR3: CASSLESPTVNTEAFF
V: TRBV4-2; J: TRBJ1-6; D: .; DNA: TGTGCCAGCAGCCAAGGGGAAGAGAATTCACCCCTCCACTTT; CDR3: CASSQGEENSPLHF